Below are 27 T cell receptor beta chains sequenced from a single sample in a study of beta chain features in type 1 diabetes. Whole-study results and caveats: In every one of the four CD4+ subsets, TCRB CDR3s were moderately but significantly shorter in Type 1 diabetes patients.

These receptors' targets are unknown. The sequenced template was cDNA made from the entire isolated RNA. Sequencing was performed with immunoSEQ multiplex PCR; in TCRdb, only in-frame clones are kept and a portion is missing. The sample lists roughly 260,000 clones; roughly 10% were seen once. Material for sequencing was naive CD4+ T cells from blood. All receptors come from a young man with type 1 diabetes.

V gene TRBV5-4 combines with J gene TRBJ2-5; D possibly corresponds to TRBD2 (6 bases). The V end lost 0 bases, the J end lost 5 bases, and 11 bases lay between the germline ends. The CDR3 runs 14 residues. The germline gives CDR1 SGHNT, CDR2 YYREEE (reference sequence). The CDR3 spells CASSLGGVGETQYF. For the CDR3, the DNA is TGTGCCAGCAGCTTGGGCGGGGTTGGGGAGACCCAGTACTTC.

CDR3 loop: CASSSHGGPITDTQYF. The CDR3 nucleotides are TGTGCCAGCAGTTCTCACGGGGGGCCGATCACAGATACGCAGTATTTT. The chain recombines TRBV28 with TRBJ2-3; TRBD2 is a possible D gene (7 bases). The CDR3 covers 16 residues. The V end lost 4 bases, the J end lost 2 bases, and 16 bases lay between the germline ends. Germline CDR1 and CDR2: MDHEN and SYDVKM.

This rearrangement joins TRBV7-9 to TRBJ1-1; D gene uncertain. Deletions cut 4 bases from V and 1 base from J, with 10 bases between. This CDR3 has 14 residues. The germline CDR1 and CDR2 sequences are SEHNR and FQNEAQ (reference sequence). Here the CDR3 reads CASSSVNQNTEAFF. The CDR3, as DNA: TGTGCCAGCAGCTCGGTTAATCAGAACACTGAAGCTTTCTTT.

CDR3 region: CASSQESRETQYF. The CDR3 nucleotides are TGCGCCAGCAGCCAGGAGTCTAGGGAGACCCAGTACTTC. V is TRBV4-1 and J is TRBJ2-5; D is undetermined. With 3 bases removed from V and 5 bases from J, the gap between germline ends came to 10 bases. Germline V gene sequence: CDR1 MGHRA, CDR2 YSYEKL. The CDR3 runs to 13 residues.

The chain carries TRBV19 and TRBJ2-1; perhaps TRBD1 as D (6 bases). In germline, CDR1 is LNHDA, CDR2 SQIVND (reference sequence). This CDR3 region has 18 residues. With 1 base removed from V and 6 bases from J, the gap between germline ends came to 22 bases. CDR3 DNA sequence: TGTGCCAGTAGTATAGGAGGGGAACACAGGGTGAGGAGCAATGAGCAGTTCTTC. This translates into CASSIGGEHRVRSNEQFF.

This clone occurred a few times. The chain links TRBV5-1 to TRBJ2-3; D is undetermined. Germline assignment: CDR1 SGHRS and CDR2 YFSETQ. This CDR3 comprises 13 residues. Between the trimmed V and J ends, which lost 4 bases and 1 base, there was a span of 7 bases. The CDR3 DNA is TGCGCCAGCAGCCGGAGTCGCACAGATACGCAGTATTTT. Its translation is CASSRSRTDTQYF.

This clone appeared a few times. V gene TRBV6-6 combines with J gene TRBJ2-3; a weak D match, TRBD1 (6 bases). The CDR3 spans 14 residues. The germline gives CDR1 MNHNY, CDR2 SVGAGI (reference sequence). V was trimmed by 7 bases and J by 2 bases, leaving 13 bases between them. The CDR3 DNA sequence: TGTGCCAGCACCCGAGGACAGTTCACAGATACGCAGTATTTT. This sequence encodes CASTRGQFTDTQYF.

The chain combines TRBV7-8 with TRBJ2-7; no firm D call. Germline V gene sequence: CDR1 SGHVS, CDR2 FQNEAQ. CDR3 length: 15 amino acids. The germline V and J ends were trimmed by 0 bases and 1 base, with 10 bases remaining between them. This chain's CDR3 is CASSLAAAASYEQYF. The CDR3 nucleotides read TGTGCCAGCAGCTTAGCGGCGGCGGCTTCCTACGAGCAGTACTTC.

The CDR3 loop is CASSLGTGGDNEQFF. CDR3 DNA: TGCGCCAGCAGCTTGGGGACAGGGGGGGACAATGAGCAGTTCTTC. V gene TRBV5-1 combines with J gene TRBJ2-1; 10 nucleotides match TRBD1. The CDR3 has 15 residues. Germline V gives CDR1 SGHRS, CDR2 YFSETQ. V gave up 0 bases and J gave up 5 bases; unmatched junction bases: 2.

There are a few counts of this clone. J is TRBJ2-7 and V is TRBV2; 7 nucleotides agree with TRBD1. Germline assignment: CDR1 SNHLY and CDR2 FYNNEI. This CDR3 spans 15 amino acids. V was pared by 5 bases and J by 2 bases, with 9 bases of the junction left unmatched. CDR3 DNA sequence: TGTGCCAGCAGTTGGACAGGAGAAACGACCTACGAGCAGTACTTC. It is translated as CASSWTGETTYEQYF.

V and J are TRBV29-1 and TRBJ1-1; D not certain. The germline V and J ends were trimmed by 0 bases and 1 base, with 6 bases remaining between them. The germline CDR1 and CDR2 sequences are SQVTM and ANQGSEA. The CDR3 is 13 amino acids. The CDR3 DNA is TGCAGCGTTGAAGAACAGCCGAACACTGAAGCTTTCTTT. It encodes CSVEEQPNTEAFF.

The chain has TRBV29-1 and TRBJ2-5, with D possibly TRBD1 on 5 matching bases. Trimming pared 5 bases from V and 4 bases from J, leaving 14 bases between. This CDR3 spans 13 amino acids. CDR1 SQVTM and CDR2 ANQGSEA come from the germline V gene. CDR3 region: CSVWTQGPETQYF. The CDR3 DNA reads TGCAGCGTTTGGACCCAGGGTCCAGAGACCCAGTACTTC.

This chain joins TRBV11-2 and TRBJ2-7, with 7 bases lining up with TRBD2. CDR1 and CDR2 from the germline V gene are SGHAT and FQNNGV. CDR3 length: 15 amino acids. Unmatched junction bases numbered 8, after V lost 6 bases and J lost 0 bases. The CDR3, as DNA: TGTGCCAGCAGACCAATCCGGACTAGCTCCTACGAGCAGTACTTC. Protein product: CASRPIRTSSYEQYF.

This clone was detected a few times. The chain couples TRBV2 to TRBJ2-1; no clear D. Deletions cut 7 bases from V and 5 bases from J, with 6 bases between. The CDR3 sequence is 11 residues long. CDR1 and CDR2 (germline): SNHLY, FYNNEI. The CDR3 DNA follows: TGTGCCAGCATTTATCACAATGAGCAGTTCTTC. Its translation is CASIYHNEQFF.

The CDR3 coding sequence is TGTGCCAGTAGTATAGTTCTAGGCGGCACAGATACGCAGTATTTT. It encodes CASSIVLGGTDTQYF. This sequence joins TRBV19 and TRBJ2-3; D uncertain. The CDR3 sequence is 15 residues long. CDR1 is LNHDA and CDR2 is SQIVND in the germline V gene (reference sequence). Trimming removed 1 base at V and 1 base at J, with 9 bases between. Full variable domain (missing parts from reference TRBV19 and TRBJ2-3): DGGITQSPKYLFRKEGQNVTLSCEQNLNHDAMYWYRQDPGQGLRLIYYSQIVNDFQKGDIAEGYSVSREKKESFPLTVTSAQKNPTAFYLCASSIVLGGTDTQYFGPGTRLTVL.

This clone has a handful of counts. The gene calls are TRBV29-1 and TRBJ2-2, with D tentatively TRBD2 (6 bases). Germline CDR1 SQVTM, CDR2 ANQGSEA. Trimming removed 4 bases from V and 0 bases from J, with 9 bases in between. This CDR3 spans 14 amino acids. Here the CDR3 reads CSVVRDANTGELFF. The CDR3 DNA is TGCAGCGTTGTGCGGGACGCGAACACCGGGGAGCTGTTTTTT.

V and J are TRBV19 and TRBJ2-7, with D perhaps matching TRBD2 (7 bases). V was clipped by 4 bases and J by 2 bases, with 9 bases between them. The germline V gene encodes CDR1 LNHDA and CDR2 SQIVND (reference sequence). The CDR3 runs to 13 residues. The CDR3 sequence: CASSTGGPYEQYF. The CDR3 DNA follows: TGTGCCAGTAGTACCGGGGGGCCCTACGAGCAGTACTTC. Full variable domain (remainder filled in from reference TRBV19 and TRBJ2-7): DGGITQSPKYLFRKEGQNVTLSCEQNLNHDAMYWYRQDPGQGLRLIYYSQIVNDFQKGDIAEGYSVSREKKESFPLTVTSAQKNPTAFYLCASSTGGPYEQYFGPGTRLTVT.

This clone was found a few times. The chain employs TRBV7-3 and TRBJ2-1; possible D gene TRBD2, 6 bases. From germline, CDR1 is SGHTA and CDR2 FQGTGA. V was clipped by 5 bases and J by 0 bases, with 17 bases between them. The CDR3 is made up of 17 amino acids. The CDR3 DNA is TGTGCCAGCAGCCCCGATGGGGGGTGGAGCTCCTACAATGAGCAGTTCTTC. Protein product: CASSPDGGWSSYNEQFF.

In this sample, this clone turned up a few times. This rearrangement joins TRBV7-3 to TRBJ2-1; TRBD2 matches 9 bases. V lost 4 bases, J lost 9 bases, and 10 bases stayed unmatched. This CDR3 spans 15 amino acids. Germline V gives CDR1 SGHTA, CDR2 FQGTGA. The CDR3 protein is CASSSLSGGDSEQFF. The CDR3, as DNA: TGTGCCAGCAGCTCACTTAGCGGGGGAGACAGTGAGCAGTTCTTC.

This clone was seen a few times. Here the CDR3 DNA reads TGCGCCAGCAGCCCCGGGGGTGGGAGCGGAGTTGCGGGTACGCAGTATTTT. Residues: CASSPGGGSGVAGTQYF. This chain connects TRBV10-2 to TRBJ2-3, with D possibly matching TRBD2 (6 bases). Germline assignment: CDR1 WSHSY and CDR2 SAAADI. The length of the CDR3 is 17 residues. Trimming left V 6 bases short and J 8 bases short, with 27 bases between.

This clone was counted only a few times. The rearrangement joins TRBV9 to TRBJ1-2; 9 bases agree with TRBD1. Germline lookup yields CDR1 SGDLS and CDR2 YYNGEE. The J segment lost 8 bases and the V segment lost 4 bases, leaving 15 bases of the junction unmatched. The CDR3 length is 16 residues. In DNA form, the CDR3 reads TGTGCCAGCAGCCTTACCGGGACAGGGCTCACAAAAGGCTACACCTTC. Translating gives CASSLTGTGLTKGYTF.

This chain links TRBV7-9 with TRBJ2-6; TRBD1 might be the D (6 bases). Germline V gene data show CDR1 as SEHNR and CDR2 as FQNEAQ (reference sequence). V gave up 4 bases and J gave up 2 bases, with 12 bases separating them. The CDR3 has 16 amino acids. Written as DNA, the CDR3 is TGTGCCAGCAGCTCGGGACACCGGACTGGGGCCAACGTCCTGACTTTC. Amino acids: CASSSGHRTGANVLTF.

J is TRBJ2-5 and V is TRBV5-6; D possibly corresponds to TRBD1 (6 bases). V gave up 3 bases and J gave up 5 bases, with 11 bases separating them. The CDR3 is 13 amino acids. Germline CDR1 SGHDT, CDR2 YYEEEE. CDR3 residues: CASSYNQGETQYF. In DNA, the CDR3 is TGTGCCAGCAGCTATAACCAGGGGGAGACCCAGTACTTC.

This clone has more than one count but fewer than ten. CDR3 coding DNA: TGTGCCACCAGCAAAGCAGGGCCCTACGAGCAGTACTTC. Residues: CATSKAGPYEQYF. V usage is TRBV15 and J usage is TRBJ2-7; possible D gene TRBD1, 5 bases. The CDR3 extends over 13 amino acids. Deletions cut 4 bases from V and 2 bases from J, with 9 bases between. Germline V gene data show CDR1 as LNHNV and CDR2 as YYDKDF (reference sequence). The variable domain in full, with the rest retrieved from reference TRBV15 and TRBJ2-7, is DAMVIQNPRYQVTQFGKPVTLSCSQTLNHNVMYWYQQKSSQAPKLLFHYYDKDFNNEADTPDNFQSRRPNTSFCFLDIRSPGLGDTAMYLCATSKAGPYEQYFGPGTRLTVT.

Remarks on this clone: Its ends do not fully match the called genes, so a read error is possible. The CDR3, as DNA: TGTGCTAGCAGCTTAGGAGCGGGAGTCTACGAGCAGTACTTC. Translating gives CASSLGAGVYEQYF. The V and J genes are TRBV7-7 and TRBJ2-7; 8 bases fit TRBD2. The CDR3 length is 14 residues. Per the germline V gene, CDR1 is SSHAT and CDR2 is FNYEAQ (reference sequence).

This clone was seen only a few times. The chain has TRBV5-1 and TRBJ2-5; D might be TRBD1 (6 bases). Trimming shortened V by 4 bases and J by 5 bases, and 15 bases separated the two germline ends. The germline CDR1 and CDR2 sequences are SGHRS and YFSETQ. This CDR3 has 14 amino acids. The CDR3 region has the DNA TGCGCCAGCAGCCCGGGGACATCTAGCGAGACCCAGTACTTC. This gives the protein CASSPGTSSETQYF.

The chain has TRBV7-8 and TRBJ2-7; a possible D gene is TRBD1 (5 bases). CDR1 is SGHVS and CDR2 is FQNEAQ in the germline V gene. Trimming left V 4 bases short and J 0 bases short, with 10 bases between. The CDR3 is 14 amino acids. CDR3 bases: TGTGCCAGCAGCTGGGGCCCTAGCTCCTACGAGCAGTACTTC. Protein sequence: CASSWGPSSYEQYF.